A selection of T cell receptor beta chains follows, all from one sample in a study of T cell repertoires in cytomegalovirus infection. MiXCR, applied by TCRdb to the reads, yields one record per CDR3 protein. The table lists over 250,000 distinct CDR3 sequences, about 20% of them singletons. No antigen has been assigned to these receptors. Sequencing was performed on cultured PBMCs, taken from culture after CMV antigen stimulation. Receptor source: a human donor in good health (CMV status not recorded). Some clones in this sample may be carry-over from other donors' samples. CDR3s include the opening cysteine and the closing phenylalanine or tryptophan.

j_call: TRBJ2-1
v_call: TRBV5-6
cdr3_aa: CASSKFFSSYNEQFF

j_call: TRBJ1-2
v_call: TRBV29-1
cdr3_aa: CSASLRGGYTF

j_call: TRBJ1-2
v_call: TRBV7-9
cdr3_aa: CASSLARGIPLGDYGYTF

j_call: TRBJ1-4
v_call: TRBV19
cdr3_aa: CASSMGAARTNEKLFF

j_call: TRBJ2-5
v_call: TRBV24-1
cdr3_aa: CATSHRGEETQYF

j_call: TRBJ2-1
v_call: TRBV5-6
cdr3_aa: CASSPSLGTNPYNEQFF

j_call: TRBJ1-5
v_call: TRBV4-1
cdr3_aa: CASSQTGGQPQHF

j_call: TRBJ1-6
v_call: TRBV7-2
cdr3_aa: CASSLARANSPLHF

j_call: TRBJ2-1
v_call: TRBV6-2/TRBV6-3
cdr3_aa: CASRSGLAFNEQFF

j_call: TRBJ2-2
v_call: TRBV7-9
cdr3_aa: CASSLSQISGELFF

j_call: TRBJ1-4
v_call: TRBV4-1
cdr3_aa: CASSQDARGEKLFF

j_call: TRBJ1-2
v_call: TRBV7-9
cdr3_aa: CASSPKEAVGYTF

j_call: TRBJ1-1
v_call: TRBV7-9
cdr3_aa: CASSLVWGTEAFF

j_call: TRBJ2-1
v_call: TRBV11-1
cdr3_aa: CASSMTGPPYNEQFF

j_call: TRBJ1-5
v_call: TRBV4-1
cdr3_aa: CASSQDSGQPQHF

j_call: TRBJ2-1
v_call: TRBV5-4
cdr3_aa: CASSLGTSGPNEQFF

j_call: TRBJ2-5
v_call: TRBV20-1
cdr3_aa: CSARDSQGMETQYF

j_call: TRBJ2-2
v_call: TRBV12-3/TRBV12-4
cdr3_aa: CASRTQGVNTGELFF

j_call: TRBJ1-2
v_call: TRBV28
cdr3_aa: CASIPGGSTNYGYTF

j_call: TRBJ2-3
v_call: TRBV6-2/TRBV6-3
cdr3_aa: CASSYSTRNTDTQYF

j_call: TRBJ2-1
v_call: TRBV10-3
cdr3_aa: CAIRERDSYNEQFF

j_call: TRBJ2-1
v_call: TRBV19
cdr3_aa: CASSISHSGSRNEQFF

j_call: TRBJ2-1
v_call: TRBV6-2/TRBV6-3
cdr3_aa: CASSYPVGAAVDNEQFF

j_call: TRBJ2-1
v_call: TRBV10-3
cdr3_aa: CAIRGGVGDNEQFF

j_call: TRBJ2-1
v_call: TRBV7-9
cdr3_aa: CASSSTGTGDPNEQFF

j_call: TRBJ1-2
v_call: TRBV10-3
cdr3_aa: CAISESTHYGYTF

j_call: TRBJ2-1
v_call: TRBV5-5
cdr3_aa: CASSLIRSYNEQFF

j_call: TRBJ1-1
v_call: TRBV4-3
cdr3_aa: CASSQDQGQGYTEAFF

j_call: TRBJ2-5
v_call: TRBV11-2
cdr3_aa: CASSLGRTSGSRMGETQYF

j_call: TRBJ1-1
v_call: TRBV12-3/TRBV12-4
cdr3_aa: CASTRQVNTEAFF

j_call: TRBJ1-2
v_call: TRBV7-6
cdr3_aa: CASSPRTGYGYTF

j_call: TRBJ2-1
v_call: TRBV11-2
cdr3_aa: CASSLQRVNEQFF

j_call: TRBJ2-1
v_call: TRBV20-1
cdr3_aa: CSARREVDYNEQFF

j_call: TRBJ1-2
v_call: TRBV7-8
cdr3_aa: CASSLVGTLPVGRGYTF

j_call: TRBJ1-3
v_call: TRBV15
cdr3_aa: CATRAGQSSGNTIYF

j_call: TRBJ2-1
v_call: TRBV10-3
cdr3_aa: CAISESLGEQFF

j_call: TRBJ2-1
v_call: TRBV20-1
cdr3_aa: CSASSSGAYSSYNEQFF

j_call: TRBJ2-3
v_call: TRBV12-3/TRBV12-4
cdr3_aa: CASSLNQGTDTQYF

j_call: TRBJ1-2
v_call: TRBV7-2
cdr3_aa: CASSQRAGQRNYGYTF

j_call: TRBJ2-3
v_call: TRBV5-4
cdr3_aa: CASSLARGGQASYTQYF

j_call: TRBJ1-2
v_call: TRBV25-1
cdr3_aa: CASSDLNYGYTF